The clone carrying this T cell receptor beta chain turned up a few times. Its antigen remains unknown. TCRdb used MiXCR to reprocess the reads, holding one entry per CDR3 protein. Of under 200,000 distinct CDR3 sequences listed, roughly 22% are singletons. The entry originates in a study of T cell repertoires in cytomegalovirus infection. Study-wide results and limits: The cumulative frequency of public TCR beta families distinguished individuals who carried CMV together with the relevant HLA. Dominating the ex vivo response were HLA-C-restricted CMV-specific TCR beta clonotypes.

The trim removed 5 bases at V and 0 bases at J, leaving 8 bases unmatched. In germline, CDR1 is SEHNR, CDR2 FQNEAQ (reference sequence). The CDR3 loop spans 16 amino acids. V is TRBV7-9 and J is TRBJ1-1; 8 bases line up with TRBD1. The sample in question was CD8+ T cells from cultured PBMCs, obtained from culture after CMV antigen stimulation. The receptor was derived from a human donor in good health (CMV status not recorded). Some clones in this sample may be carry-over from other donors' samples. As DNA, the CDR3 is TGTGCCAGCAGCCCGGACAGGGCCTTTATGAACACTGAAGCTTTCTTT. This sequence encodes CASSPDRAFMNTEAFF.